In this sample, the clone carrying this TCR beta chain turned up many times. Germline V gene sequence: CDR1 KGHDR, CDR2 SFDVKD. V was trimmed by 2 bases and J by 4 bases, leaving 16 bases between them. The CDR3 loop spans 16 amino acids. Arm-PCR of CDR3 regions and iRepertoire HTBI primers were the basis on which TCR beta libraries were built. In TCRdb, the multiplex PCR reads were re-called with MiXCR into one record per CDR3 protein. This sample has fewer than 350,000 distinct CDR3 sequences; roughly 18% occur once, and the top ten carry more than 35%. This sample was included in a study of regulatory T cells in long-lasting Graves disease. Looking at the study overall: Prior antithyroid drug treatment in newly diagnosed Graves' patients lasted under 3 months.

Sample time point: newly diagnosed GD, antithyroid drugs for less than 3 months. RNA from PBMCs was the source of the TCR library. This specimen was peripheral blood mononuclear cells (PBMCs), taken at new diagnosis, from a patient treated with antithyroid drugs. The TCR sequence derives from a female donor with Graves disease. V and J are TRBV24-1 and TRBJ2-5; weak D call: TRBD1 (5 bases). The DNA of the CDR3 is TGTGCCACCAGTGATTATGACCCACAGGCAAGAGAGACCCAGTACTTC. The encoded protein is CATSDYDPQARETQYF.